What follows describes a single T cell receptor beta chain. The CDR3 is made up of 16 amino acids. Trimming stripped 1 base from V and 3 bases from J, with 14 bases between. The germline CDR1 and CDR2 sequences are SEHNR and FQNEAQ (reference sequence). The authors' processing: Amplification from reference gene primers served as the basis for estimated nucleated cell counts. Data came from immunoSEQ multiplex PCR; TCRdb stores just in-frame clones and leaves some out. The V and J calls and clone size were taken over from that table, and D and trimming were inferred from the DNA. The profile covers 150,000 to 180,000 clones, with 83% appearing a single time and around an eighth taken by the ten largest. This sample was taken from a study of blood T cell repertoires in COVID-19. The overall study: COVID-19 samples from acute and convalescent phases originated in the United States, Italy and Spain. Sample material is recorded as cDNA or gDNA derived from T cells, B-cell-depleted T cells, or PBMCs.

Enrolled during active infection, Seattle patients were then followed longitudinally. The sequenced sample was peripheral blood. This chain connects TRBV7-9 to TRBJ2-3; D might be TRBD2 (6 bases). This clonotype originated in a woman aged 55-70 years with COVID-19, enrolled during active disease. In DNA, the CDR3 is TGTGCCAGCAGCTTAGGTGGCCGGGAGACGACAGATACGCAGTATTTT. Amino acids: CASSLGGRETTDTQYF.